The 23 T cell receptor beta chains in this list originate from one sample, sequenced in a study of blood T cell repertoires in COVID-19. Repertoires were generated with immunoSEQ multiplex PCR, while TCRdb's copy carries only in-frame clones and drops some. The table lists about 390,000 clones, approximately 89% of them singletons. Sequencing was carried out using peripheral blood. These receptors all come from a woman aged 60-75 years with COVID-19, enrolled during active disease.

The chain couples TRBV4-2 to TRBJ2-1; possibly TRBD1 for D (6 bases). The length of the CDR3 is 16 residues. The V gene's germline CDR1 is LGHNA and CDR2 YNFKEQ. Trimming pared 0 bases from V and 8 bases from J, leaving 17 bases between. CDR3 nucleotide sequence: TGTGCCAGCAGCCAAGAGAGAGGCAGGGGTGGGTATGAGCAGTTCTTC. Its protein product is CASSQERGRGGYEQFF.

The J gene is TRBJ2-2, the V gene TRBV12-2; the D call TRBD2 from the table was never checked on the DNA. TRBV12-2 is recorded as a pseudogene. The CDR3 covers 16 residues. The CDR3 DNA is TGTGCAAGTCGCAATGGACTAGCGGGGAACACCGGGGAGCTGTTTTTT. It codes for CASRNGLAGNTGELFF.

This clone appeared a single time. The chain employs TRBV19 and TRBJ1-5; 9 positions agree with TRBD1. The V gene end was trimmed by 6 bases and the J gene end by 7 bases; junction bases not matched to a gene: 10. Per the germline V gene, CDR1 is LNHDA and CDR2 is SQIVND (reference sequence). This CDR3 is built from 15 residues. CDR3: CASRNTGGPGQPQHF. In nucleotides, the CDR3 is TGTGCCAGTAGGAACACAGGGGGCCCGGGGCAGCCCCAGCATTTT.

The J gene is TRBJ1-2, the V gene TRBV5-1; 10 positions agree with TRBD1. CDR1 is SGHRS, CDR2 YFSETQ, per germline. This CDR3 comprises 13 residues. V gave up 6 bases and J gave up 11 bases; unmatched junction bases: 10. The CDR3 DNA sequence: TGCGCCAGCACCCGGACAGGGGGTGGGGGATACACCTTC. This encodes CASTRTGGGGYTF.

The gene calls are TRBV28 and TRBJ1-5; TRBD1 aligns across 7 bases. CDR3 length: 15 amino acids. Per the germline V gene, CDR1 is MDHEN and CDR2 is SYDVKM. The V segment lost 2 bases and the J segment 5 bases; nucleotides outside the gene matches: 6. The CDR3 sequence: CASSLVGQIDQPQHF. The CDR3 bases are TGTGCCAGCAGTTTAGTGGGACAGATCGATCAGCCCCAGCATTTT.

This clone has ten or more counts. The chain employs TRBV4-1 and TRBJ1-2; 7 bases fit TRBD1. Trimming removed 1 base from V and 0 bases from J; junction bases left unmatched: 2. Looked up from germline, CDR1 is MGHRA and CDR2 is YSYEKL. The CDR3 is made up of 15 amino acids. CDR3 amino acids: CASSQGQGTNYGYTF. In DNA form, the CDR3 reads TGCGCCAGCAGCCAAGGACAGGGAACTAACTATGGCTACACCTTC.

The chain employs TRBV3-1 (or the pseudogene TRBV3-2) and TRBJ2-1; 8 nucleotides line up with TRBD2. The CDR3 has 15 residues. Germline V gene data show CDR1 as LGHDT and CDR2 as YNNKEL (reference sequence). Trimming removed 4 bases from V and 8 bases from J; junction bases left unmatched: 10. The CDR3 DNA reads TGTGCCAGCAGCCGTTCAGCGGGGGCGGGGGATGAGCAGTTCTTC. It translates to CASSRSAGAGDEQFF.

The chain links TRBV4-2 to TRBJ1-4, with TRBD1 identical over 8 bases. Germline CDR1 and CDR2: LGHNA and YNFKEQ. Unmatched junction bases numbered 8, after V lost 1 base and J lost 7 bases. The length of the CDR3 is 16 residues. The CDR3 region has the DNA TGTGCCAGCAGCCAAGGGACAGGGAAGGTTAGTGAAAAACTGTTTTTT. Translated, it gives CASSQGTGKVSEKLFF.

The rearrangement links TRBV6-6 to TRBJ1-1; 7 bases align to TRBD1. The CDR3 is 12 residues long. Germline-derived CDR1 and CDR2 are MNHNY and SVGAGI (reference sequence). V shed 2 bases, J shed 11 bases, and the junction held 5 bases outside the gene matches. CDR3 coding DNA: TGTGCCAGCAGTTACACAGGGGATTACGCTTTCTTT. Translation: CASSYTGDYAFF.

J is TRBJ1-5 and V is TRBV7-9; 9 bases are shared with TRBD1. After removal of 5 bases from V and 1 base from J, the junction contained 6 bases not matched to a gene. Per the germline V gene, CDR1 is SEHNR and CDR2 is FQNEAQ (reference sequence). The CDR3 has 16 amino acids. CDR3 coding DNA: TGTGCCAGCAGCCCGGGACAGGGAATGAGCAATCAGCCCCAGCATTTT. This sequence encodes CASSPGQGMSNQPQHF. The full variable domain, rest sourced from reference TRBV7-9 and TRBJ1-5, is DTGVSQNPRHKITKRGQNVTFRCDPISEHNRLYWYRQTLGQGPEFLTYFQNEAQLEKSRLLSDRFSAERPKGSFSTLEIQRTEQGDSAMYLCASSPGQGMSNQPQHFGDGTRLSIL.

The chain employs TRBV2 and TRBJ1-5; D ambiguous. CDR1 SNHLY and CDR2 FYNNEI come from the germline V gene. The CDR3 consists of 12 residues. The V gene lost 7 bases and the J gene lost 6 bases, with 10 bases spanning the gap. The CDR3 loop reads CASTEGSQPQHF. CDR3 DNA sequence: TGTGCCAGCACCGAAGGGAGTCAGCCCCAGCATTTT.

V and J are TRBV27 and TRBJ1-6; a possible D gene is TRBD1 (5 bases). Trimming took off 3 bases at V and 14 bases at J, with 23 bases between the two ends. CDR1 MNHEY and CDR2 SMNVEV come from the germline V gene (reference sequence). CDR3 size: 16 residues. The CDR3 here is CASSFATGPRRGALHF. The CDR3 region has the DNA TGTGCCAGCAGTTTCGCGACCGGGCCCCGCCGGGGGGCCCTCCACTTT.

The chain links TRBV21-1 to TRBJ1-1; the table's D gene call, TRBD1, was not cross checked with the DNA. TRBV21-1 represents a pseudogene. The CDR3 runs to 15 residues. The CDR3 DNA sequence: TGTGCCAGCAGCAAAGTTAAAGGGGCGAGACGCGAAGCTTTCTTT. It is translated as CASSKVKGARREAFF.

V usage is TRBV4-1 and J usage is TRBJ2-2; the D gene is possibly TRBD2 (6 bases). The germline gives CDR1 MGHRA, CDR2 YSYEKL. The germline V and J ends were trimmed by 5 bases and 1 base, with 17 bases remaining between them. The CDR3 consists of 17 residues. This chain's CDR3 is CASSLRAAGGNTGELFF. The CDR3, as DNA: TGCGCCAGCAGCTTACGGGCCGCCGGGGGGAACACCGGGGAGCTGTTTTTT.

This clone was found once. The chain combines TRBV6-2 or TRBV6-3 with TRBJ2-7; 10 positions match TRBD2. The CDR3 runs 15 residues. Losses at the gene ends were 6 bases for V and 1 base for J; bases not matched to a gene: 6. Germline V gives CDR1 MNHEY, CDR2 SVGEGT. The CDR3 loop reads CASSDPSGGSYEQYF. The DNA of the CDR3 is TGTGCCAGCAGCGATCCTAGCGGGGGTTCCTACGAGCAGTACTTC.

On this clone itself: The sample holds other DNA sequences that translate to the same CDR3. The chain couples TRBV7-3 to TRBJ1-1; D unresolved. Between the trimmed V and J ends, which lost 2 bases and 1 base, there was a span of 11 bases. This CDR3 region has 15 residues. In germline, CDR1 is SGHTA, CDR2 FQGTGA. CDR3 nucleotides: TGTGCCAGCAGCTTATCGGGAGCTAGGAACACTGAAGCTTTCTTT. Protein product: CASSLSGARNTEAFF.

CDR3 in DNA: TGTGCCAGCAGCTTGGCCGCCCGGGGGGGCCACAATGAGCAGTTCTTC. Protein: CASSLAARGGHNEQFF. The chain is built from TRBV5-8 and TRBJ2-1; TRBD2 matches 8 bases. This CDR3 is built from 16 residues. CDR1 is SGHTS and CDR2 is YDEGEE in the germline V gene. With V trimmed by 0 bases and J by 5 bases, 7 bases remained unmatched.

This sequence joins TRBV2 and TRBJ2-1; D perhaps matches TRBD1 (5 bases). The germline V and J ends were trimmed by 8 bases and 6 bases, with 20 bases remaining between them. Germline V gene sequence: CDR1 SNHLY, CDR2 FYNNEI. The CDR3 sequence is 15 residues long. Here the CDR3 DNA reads TGTGCCAGCTCCCTGCAGGGCTCTGCTAGCAATGAGCAGTTCTTC. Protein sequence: CASSLQGSASNEQFF.

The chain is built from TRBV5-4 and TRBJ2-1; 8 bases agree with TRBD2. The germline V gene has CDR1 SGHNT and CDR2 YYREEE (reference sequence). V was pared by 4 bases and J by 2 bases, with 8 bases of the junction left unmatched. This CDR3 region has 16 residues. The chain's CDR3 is CASSTISGGAYNEQFF. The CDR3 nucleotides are TGTGCCAGCAGCACCATCTCCGGGGGGGCCTACAATGAGCAGTTCTTC.

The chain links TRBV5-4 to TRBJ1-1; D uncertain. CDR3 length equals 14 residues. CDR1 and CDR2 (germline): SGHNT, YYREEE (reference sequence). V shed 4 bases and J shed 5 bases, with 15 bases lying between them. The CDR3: CASSMRERSTEAFF. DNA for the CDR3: TGTGCCAGCAGCATGAGGGAGAGGAGTACTGAAGCTTTCTTT.

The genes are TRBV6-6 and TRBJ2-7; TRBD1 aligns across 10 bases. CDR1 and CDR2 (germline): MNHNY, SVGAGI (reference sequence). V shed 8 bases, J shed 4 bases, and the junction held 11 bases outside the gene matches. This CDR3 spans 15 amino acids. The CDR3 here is CASCRPGTGEYEQYF. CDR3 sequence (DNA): TGTGCCAGCTGCCGCCCCGGGACAGGGGAGTACGAGCAGTACTTC.

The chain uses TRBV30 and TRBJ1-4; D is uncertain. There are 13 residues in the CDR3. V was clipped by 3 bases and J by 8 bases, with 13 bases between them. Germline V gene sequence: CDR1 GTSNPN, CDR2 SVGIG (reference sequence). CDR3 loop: CAWRQERGEKLFF. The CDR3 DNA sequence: TGTGCCTGGAGGCAAGAGAGAGGGGAAAAACTGTTTTTT.

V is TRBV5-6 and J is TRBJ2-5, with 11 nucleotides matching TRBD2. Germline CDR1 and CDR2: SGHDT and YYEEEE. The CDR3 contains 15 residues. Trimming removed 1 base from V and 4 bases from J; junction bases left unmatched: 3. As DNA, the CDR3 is TGTGCCAGCAGCTTGACTAGCGGGGGTTCAGAGACCCAGTACTTC. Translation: CASSLTSGGSETQYF. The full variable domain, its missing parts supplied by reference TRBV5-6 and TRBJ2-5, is DAGVTQSPTHLIKTRGQQVTLRCSPKSGHDTVSWYQQALGQGPQFIFQYYEEEERQRGNFPDRFSGHQFPNYSSELNVNALLLGDSALYLCASSLTSGGSETQYFGPGTRLLVL.